Shown below are 8 T cell receptor beta chains from a single sample sequenced in a study of cytomegalovirus exposure and HLA in healthy donors. Primers for the PCR totalled 60 Vbeta and 13 Jbeta. The protocol was immunoSEQ multiplex PCR, while the TCRdb copy is restricted to in-frame clones and leaves out a portion. The sample table sets out around 35,000 clones. The specimen was PBMCs. These receptors came from a woman aged 40 to 50 in good health and CMV-seropositive.

The chain combines TRBV7-8 with TRBJ2-1, with 12 bases that match TRBD2. This CDR3 region has 18 residues. The germline gives CDR1 SGHVS, CDR2 FQNEAQ. V trimming: 5 bases; J trimming: 6 bases; junction bases outside the gene matches: 14. The CDR3: CASSTPGLAGGPFNEQFF. CDR3 sequence (DNA): TGTGCCAGCAGCACTCCGGGACTAGCGGGCGGACCCTTCAATGAGCAGTTCTTC.

The rearrangement joins TRBV28 to TRBJ1-5, with D maybe TRBD1 (6 bases). Deletions cut 4 bases from V and 0 bases from J, with 16 bases between. Germline CDR1 reads MDHEN; CDR2 reads SYDVKM. This CDR3 has 17 amino acids. The CDR3 DNA is TGTGCCAGCAGTTCCCCAGGGCAGGGGCGTAGCAATCAGCCCCAGCATTTT. Its translation is CASSSPGQGRSNQPQHF.

This chain links TRBV19 with TRBJ2-6; possible D gene TRBD2, 5 bases. Trimming took off 5 bases at V and 1 base at J, with 9 bases between the two ends. CDR1 LNHDA and CDR2 SQIVND come from the germline V gene (reference sequence). The CDR3 consists of 15 residues. In nucleotides, the CDR3 is TGTGCCAGTAGTGCCCCGGGATCTGGGGCCAACGTCCTGACTTTC. Translation: CASSAPGSGANVLTF.

V and J are TRBV7-2 and TRBJ2-2; no clear D gene. The V end was cut by 3 bases, the J end by 6 bases, with 8 bases between. This CDR3 spans 13 amino acids. The germline CDR1 and CDR2 sequences are SGHTA and FQGNSA. This chain's CDR3 is CASSFSTAGELFF. CDR3 nucleotides: TGTGCCAGCAGCTTTTCCACGGCCGGGGAGCTGTTTTTT.

The chain couples TRBV28 to TRBJ1-5; 7 bases are a match to TRBD1. The CDR3 runs 15 residues. CDR1 is MDHEN, CDR2 SYDVKM, per germline. The trim removed 2 bases at V and 5 bases at J, leaving 6 bases unmatched. The CDR3 sequence: CASSLLGQADQPQHF. CDR3 bases: TGTGCCAGCAGTTTACTTGGACAGGCCGATCAGCCCCAGCATTTT.

V and J are TRBV10-2 and TRBJ1-1, with 11 positions matching TRBD1. This CDR3 comprises 18 residues. J gave up 3 bases and V 3 bases, and 12 bases lay outside the gene matches. In germline, CDR1 is WSHSY, CDR2 SAAADI. The CDR3 region has the DNA TGCGCCAGCAGTGAAGCCTCCTCCAGGGACAGGGGGGACACTGAAGCTTTCTTT. Its protein product is CASSEASSRDRGDTEAFF.

The rearrangement uses TRBV11-2 and TRBJ2-7; a weak D match, TRBD2 (5 bases). V lost 6 bases and J lost 4, with 19 bases in between. This CDR3 region has 15 residues. Germline values: CDR1 SGHAT, CDR2 FQNNGV. In DNA form, the CDR3 reads TGTGCCAGCAGAACAGACGCCACCGGGATTTACGAGCAGTACTTC. It yields the protein CASRTDATGIYEQYF. Supplemented by reference TRBV11-2 and TRBJ2-7, the full variable domain reads EAGVAQSPRYKIIEKRQSVAFWCNPISGHATLYWYQQILGQGPKLLIQFQNNGVVDDSQLPKDRFSAERLKGVDSTLKIQPAKLEDSAVYLCASRTDATGIYEQYFGPGTRLTVT.

The chain combines TRBV5-3 with TRBJ1-1, with 8 bases aligning to TRBD1. TRBV5-3 is an ORF, with its function uncertain. Trimming took 7 bases from V and 1 from J; bases not matched to a gene: 9. The CDR3 length is 15 residues. As DNA, the CDR3 is TGTGCCAGACGAACTGGGACAGGAGGGAACACTGAAGCTTTCTTT. It yields the protein CARRTGTGGNTEAFF.